This entry lists 2 T cell receptor beta chains sequenced from one sample in a study of blood T cell repertoires in COVID-19. The protocol was immunoSEQ multiplex PCR, while the TCRdb copy is restricted to in-frame clones and leaves out a portion. The sample lists 220,000 or so clones, about 85% occurring once. Material: peripheral blood. Receptors originate from a woman in her fifties or sixties who had recovered from COVID-19.

This clone was picked up a small number of times. The J gene is TRBJ2-5, the V gene TRBV12-5; D is unresolved. This CDR3 is built from 13 residues. V lost 7 bases, J lost 5 bases, and 14 bases lay in between. Germline lookup yields CDR1 LGHNT and CDR2 FRNRAP. CDR3 sequence: CASATTDAETQYF. The DNA of the CDR3 is TGTGCTAGTGCCACCACAGACGCGGAGACCCAGTACTTC.

The chain recombines TRBV18 with TRBJ1-6; TRBD1 agrees at 7 bases. The ends lost 4 bases at V and 8 bases at J; junction bases unmatched: 2. Per the germline V gene, CDR1 is KGHSH and CDR2 is LQKENI. The CDR3 spans 13 residues. CDR3 in DNA: TGTGCCAGCTCACTCAGGGGGGATTCACCCCTCCACTTT. Its translation: CASSLRGDSPLHF.